Sequencing of this T cell receptor (beta chain) was carried out in a study of long-term antiretroviral therapy in people with HIV (dated 2022 in TCRdb). Study-level background: The earliest samples were collected approximately a decade before the 2015 WHO recommendation for immediate ART, a period when ART was typically delayed until CD4 counts fell. Whether ART initiation and durable HIV suppression were associated with changes in peripheral blood TRB repertoire composition and diversity was tested in a retrospective serial study. A total of 192 cryopreserved PBMC samples came from 30 adults with confirmed HIV infection and were collected serially over a mean of about 6 years (range 1-12). Of the roughly 32 participants with HIV, approximately 11 were female. Test extractions of a monoclonal T-cell line alongside 30 to 35 polyclonal samples showed no cross-contamination during QIAcube processing. The full study reports these points: Limited PBMC availability meant only the TCR beta chain was sequenced, without alpha chain pairing. Compared with controls, HIV repertoires had narrower CDR3 length ranges, and the network structure pointed to an antigen-experienced repertoire that shifted only slightly toward naive after ART. Inferences about post-ART repertoire changes were limited because no data were available on ART adherence, viral resistance or therapy changes. Unsorted PBMC were profiled instead of sorted CD4+ and CD8+ T cells because pre-ART samples had limited cell numbers. The samples span the years 2004 to 2017, and the ART regimens used may be less effective than current regimens. Starting ART was linked to a significant rise in TRB diversity, yet even with long-term ART the diversity remained significantly lower than in transplant donor controls. Expanded TRB clones identified before ART initiation dominated the repertoire at all time points, although this dominance fluctuated and declined in many PLHIV after ART.

To be included, a participant needed at least one PBMC sample from before ART initiation plus at least two post-ART samples. All participants with HIV were treated in the United States of America. Before DNA extraction, cryopreserved samples of roughly 1-10 million PBMC were thawed and washed. At the time of the earliest PBMC sample, participants with HIV were aged between roughly 23 and 60 years. PBMC samples were contributed by each participant from 1-4 timepoints before ART initiation and 2-8 timepoints after ART initiation, with a median of 7 samples. For every participant, serial HIV viral load, CD4+ T-cell count, ART history and demographic data were obtained. Using a Qiagen kit on a QIAcube, genomic DNA was extracted from unsorted PBMC, with samples processed in batches of 12. The germline V and J ends show losses of 4 bases and 2 bases respectively, and no gene match explains 8 bases of the junction. From a lookup of the germline V gene, CDR1 and CDR2 are SGDLS and YYNGEE. From its cysteine to its phenylalanine, the CDR3 spans 15 amino acids. The read is trimmed to its CDR3 DNA, 45 bases read in frame from base 1.

Note on this clone: What antigen it recognizes has not been identified. Base qualities are not recorded, but no much larger clone differs from it by a single base.

The immunoSEQ hsTCRB v3.0 assay was used at survey level resolution to sequence the TRB variable region. The target sequencing depth for TRB was roughly 35,000-55,000 T-cell genomes per sample. Pooled TRB libraries were sequenced on an Illumina MiSeq with a v3 150-cycle kit. The study's processing was this. Repertoire analysis ran in R within a reproducible Nextflow workflow covering QC, data transformation and analysis. LymphoSeq2, an R package for exploring AIRR-Seq data, was used to implement custom analyses. After excluding a few samples that yielded fewer than 5000 total TRB sequences, roughly 190 HIV repertoires remained for analysis. Among the 170 to 200 retained HIV repertoires, about 57 were collected before ART initiation and 120 to 140 were collected after ART initiation. Repertoires were downsampled to 5000 TRB nucleotide sequences, with summary statistics averaged over 100 downsampling iterations. TRB sequences were retained for analysis only if CDR3 regions of at least seven amino acids were present. Two measures captured diversity: a Shannon entropy-derived clonality score and the Gini coefficient. In repertoire networks, the top 5000 CDR3 amino acid sequences were linked whenever an edit distance of one separated two sequences. For TRB CDR3 amino acid sequences, GLIPH2 was used to predict antigen specificity groups and MHC restriction. CDR3 amino acid sequences were matched against VDJdb and McPAS-TCR to flag known CMV, EBV, HIV or tissue antigen associations. Pre-ART, post-ART and control groups were compared with Wilcoxon signed-rank tests and Holm-Bonferroni correction. Entries here come from immuneACCESS through TCRdb and include only in-frame sequences with V and J called. Some clones fail to appear in such tables; in the studies checked, an unresolved V gene covers under half of the shortfall, and the cause of the remainder is unknown. The V and J calls and clone size were taken over from that table, and D and trimming were inferred from the DNA. The sample yields 30,000 to 50,000 clones; approximately 86% were counted once. The top ten constitute about 4% of the sample.

The rearrangement combines TRBV9 with TRBJ2-7, with 8 bases in between that match TRBD1. This specimen was unsorted PBMCs, taken just before starting antiretroviral therapy. The clonotype was recovered from a woman between 18 and 30 years old with HIV. CDR3 region: CASSPRDRLTYEQYF. The DNA reads as follows: TGTGCCAGCAGCCCTCGGGACAGGCTGACCTACGAGCAGTACTTC.